The clone carrying this TCR beta chain was detected only a few times. The entry originates in a study of early T cells in non-severe SARS-CoV-2 infection. V lost 1 base and J 8 bases, leaving 5 bases between the germline ends. CDR3 length: 12 amino acids. TCRdb re-called the 5' RACE reads with MiXCR, one entry per CDR3 protein. The sample includes about 83,000 distinct CDR3 sequences, 8.5% to 12% seen only once; the top ten take around 8%. Specimen: whole blood, collected at baseline. The sequence was obtained from an adult who was a healthcare worker with PCR-confirmed SARS-CoV-2 infection or an uninfected control (not recorded which). This rearrangement joins TRBV12-3 or TRBV12-4 to TRBJ2-2; D unclear. The CDR3 protein is CASSLVRGELFF. The CDR3 DNA reads TGTGCCAGCAGTTTAGTGAGGGGGGAGCTGTTTTTT.